This TCR beta chain was captured in a study of T cell changes during pregnancy in multiple sclerosis. The repertoire was sequenced with immunoSEQ multiplex PCR; TCRdb's copy has only in-frame clones and lacks some. The sample shows approximately 82,000 clones, around nine tenths of them seen only once. This clonotype was obtained from a female donor with multiple sclerosis, enrolled in a pregnancy study. The sequencing here drew on CD4+ T cells from peripheral blood mononuclear cells, taken in the second trimester of pregnancy.

CDR3 sequence: CASSSIAGGRAGDTQYF. The CDR3 DNA sequence: TGTGCCAGCAGCTCCATAGCGGGAGGGAGGGCGGGAGATACGCAGTATTTT. The chain combines TRBV5-4 with TRBJ2-3; TRBD2 matches at 11 bases. This CDR3 is built from 17 residues. CDR1 is SGHNT, CDR2 YYREEE, per germline (reference sequence). Germline trimming cut 3 bases from V and 5 bases from J; bases unmatched to any gene: 11.